The 3 T cell receptor beta chains given below trace back to one sample, sequenced in a study of blood T cell repertoires in COVID-19. Profiled with immunoSEQ multiplex PCR; TCRdb holds only in-frame clones, not every one. The table lists about 200,000 clones, around 88% of them singletons. The sample consisted of PBMCs or T cells enriched from blood (not recorded which). The receptors derive from a woman in her 30s who had been exposed to COVID-19.

This chain joins TRBV2 and TRBJ2-1, with 8 bases lining up with TRBD2. Germline V gives CDR1 SNHLY, CDR2 FYNNEI. The CDR3 covers 15 residues. J was trimmed by 0 bases and V by 7 bases; bases with no gene match: 5. The CDR3 spells CASNQRESSYNEQFF. The DNA of the CDR3 is TGTGCCAGCAACCAGCGGGAGAGCTCCTACAATGAGCAGTTCTTC.

CDR3 loop: CATSSTRTGSSYEQYF. CDR3 in DNA: TGTGCCACCAGTTCCACCCGGACAGGGAGCTCCTACGAGCAGTACTTC. J is TRBJ2-7 and V is TRBV24-1; 8 bases are shared with TRBD1. J gave up 0 bases and V 6 bases, and 9 bases lay outside the gene matches. The CDR3 sequence is 16 residues long. The germline V gene encodes CDR1 KGHDR and CDR2 SFDVKD.

In this sample, this clone turned up a few times. V gene TRBV29-1 combines with J gene TRBJ1-4; D is unresolved. V was trimmed by 4 bases and J by 3 bases, leaving 12 bases between them. CDR1 is SQVTM and CDR2 is ANQGSEA in the germline V gene. This CDR3 spans 14 amino acids. The CDR3 loop reads CSVGTGMPNEKLFF. The CDR3 nucleotides read TGCAGCGTTGGGACCGGGATGCCTAATGAAAAACTGTTTTTT.